Listed here are 8 T cell receptor beta chains from one sample, sequenced in a study of CD8+CD57+ T cells in acquired aplastic anemia. TCR beta VDJ and CDR3 profiling used genomic DNA as template. TCRdb redid the calling of the reads with MiXCR, one entry per CDR3 protein. The sample yields approximately 300,000 distinct CDR3 sequences, approximately 60% seen once. Those patients picked for sequencing had displayed CD8+CD57+ cell expansion on flow cytometry. What was sequenced was sorted CD4+, CD8+, or CD8+CD57+ T cells (not recorded which) from PBMCs. Receptors originate from a human donor with aplastic anemia.

In this sample, this clonotype turned up many times. The rearrangement uses TRBV7-6 and TRBJ1-4; D is undetermined. V shed 6 bases and J shed 4 bases, with 6 bases lying between them. Germline V gene data show CDR1 as SGHVS and CDR2 as FNYEAQ. This CDR3 has 12 residues. This CDR3 reads CASRGGNEKLFF. CDR3 DNA: TGTGCCAGCAGAGGTGGTAATGAAAAACTGTTTTTT.

The sample holds many counts of this clonotype. This chain joins TRBV11-2 and TRBJ2-6; possible D gene TRBD2, 5 bases. This CDR3 has 16 residues. Looked up from germline, CDR1 is SGHAT and CDR2 is FQNNGV. The V end was cut by 2 bases, the J end by 0 bases, with 8 bases between. CDR3 nucleotides: TGTGCCAGCAGCTTACGAGGGCCCTCTGGGGCCAACGTCCTGACTTTC. Protein product: CASSLRGPSGANVLTF. The full variable domain, rest sourced from reference TRBV11-2 and TRBJ2-6, is EAGVAQSPRYKIIEKRQSVAFWCNPISGHATLYWYQQILGQGPKLLIQFQNNGVVDDSQLPKDRFSAERLKGVDSTLKIQPAKLEDSAVYLCASSLRGPSGANVLTFGAGSRLTVL.

The gene calls are TRBV10-3 and TRBJ2-7; D is perhaps TRBD1 (5 bases). The CDR3 length is 14 residues. V lost 11 bases to trimming and J lost 4 bases, with 21 bases between them. Germline CDR1 is ENHRY and CDR2 is SYGVKD. The CDR3 nucleotides read TGTGCCCTAAAAGGCCCAGGGCCCTCTTACGAGCAGTACTTC. Translating it yields CALKGPGPSYEQYF.

The chain uses TRBV12-3 or TRBV12-4 and TRBJ1-6; the match to TRBD1 covers 7 bases. The CDR3 has 17 amino acids. V dropped 2 bases and J dropped 8; count of bases not matched to a gene: 12. The CDR3 loop is CASSLLLSGTADSPLHF. In nucleotides, the CDR3 is TGTGCCAGCAGTTTATTACTCTCCGGGACAGCAGATTCACCCCTCCACTTT.

This chain connects TRBV2 to TRBJ2-5; 9 nucleotides line up with TRBD2. CDR1 and CDR2 (germline): SNHLY, FYNNEI. With 1 base clipped from V and 6 bases from J, the junction kept 9 bases outside the gene matches. This CDR3 is built from 16 residues. CDR3 protein: CASSEELAGGPKTQYF. The CDR3 bases are TGTGCCAGCAGTGAAGAACTGGCGGGGGGGCCCAAGACCCAGTACTTC.

As concerns this clonotype: This may come from a read error, since a much larger clone is one base off. The chain has TRBV30 and TRBJ1-2; 9 bases map to TRBD1. Germline V gene sequence: CDR1 GTSNPN, CDR2 SVGIG (reference sequence). The CDR3 consists of 13 residues. V lost 5 bases to trimming and J lost 10 bases; unmatched junction nucleotides: 11. The CDR3 spells CAWHHKGQGNYTF. The CDR3 DNA sequence: TGTGCCTGGCACCACAAGGGACAGGGAAACTACACCTTC.

This chain links TRBV10-3 with TRBJ1-5; D may be TRBD1 (6 bases). Trimming cost V 10 bases and J 7 bases, with 17 bases left between them. Germline values: CDR1 ENHRY, CDR2 SYGVKD. The CDR3 loop spans 13 amino acids. In nucleotides, the CDR3 is TGTGCCACCAAAGGGGGTCGCGGGCAGCCCCAGCATTTT. Its protein product is CATKGGRGQPQHF.

The rearrangement uses TRBV4-2 and TRBJ2-1, with TRBD2 identical over 7 bases. Germline CDR1 is LGHNA and CDR2 is YNFKEQ. This CDR3 has 13 residues. The junction had 2 bases not matched to a gene; V was cut back by 0 bases and J by 9 bases. CDR3 DNA sequence: TGTGCCAGCAGCCAAGACGGGGGGAGTGAGCAGTTCTTC. Amino acid sequence: CASSQDGGSEQFF.